This is a list of T cell receptor beta chains from one sample in a study of vaccination effects on CD4 cells after COVID-19. Assay: immunoSEQ multiplex PCR; the TCRdb copy retains only in-frame clones and omits some. The table shows 84,000 or so clones, with roughly 80% occurring only once. Their specific antigens are unknown. Source: CD4+ T cells from PBMCs cultured with HCoV-OC43 spike peptides, taken after COVID-19 vaccination. These receptors were obtained from a human donor who received a COVID-19 vaccine. Each CDR3 is given with its conserved first and last residue. D genes are given only for firm matches. Size is stated for part of the rows, as once, few or many counts, or as a class when the clone is expanded.

>TRBJ1-5|-|TRBV7-2|TRBD1
CASSPQGFGNQPQHF
TGTGCCAGCAGCCCACAGGGGTTTGGCAATCAGCCCCAGCATTTT
>TRBJ2-1|-|TRBV5-1|TRBD2
CASSLVRASGDYNEQFF
TGCGCCAGCAGCTTGGTGCGGGCTAGCGGGGACTACAATGAGCAGTTCTTC
>TRBJ2-1|-|TRBV6-2/TRBV6-3|TRBD2
CASSPAGGHNEQFF
TGTGCCAGCAGCCCAGCGGGGGGGCACAATGAGCAGTTCTTC
>TRBJ2-5|-|TRBV27|TRBD1
CASSPLTGAKYQETQYF
TGTGCCAGCAGTCCTCTGACAGGGGCAAAGTACCAAGAGACCCAGTACTTC
>TRBJ2-1|few|TRBV11-3|TRBD2
CASSFSGGASEQFF
TGTGCCAGCAGCTTTAGCGGGGGGGCCAGTGAGCAGTTCTTC
>TRBJ2-5|-|TRBV18|TRBD2
CASSPPSSGGLGTQYF
TGTGCCAGCTCACCACCGAGTAGCGGGGGTCTGGGGACCCAGTACTTC
>TRBJ2-5|-|TRBV18|-
CASSPVPADGPETQYF
TGTGCCAGCTCACCCGTCCCAGCGGACGGACCGGAGACCCAGTACTTC
>TRBJ2-5|-|TRBV5-1|-
CASSPLRVALQETQYF
TGCGCCAGCAGCCCCCTCCGGGTTGCCCTCCAAGAGACCCAGTACTTC
>TRBJ1-1|-|TRBV5-1|TRBD1
CASSPGTGVANTEAFF
TGCGCCAGCAGCCCCGGGACAGGGGTGGCGAACACTGAAGCTTTCTTT
>TRBJ1-1|-|TRBV19|TRBD1
CASSDDRENTEAFF
TGTGCCAGTAGTGATGACAGGGAGAACACTGAAGCTTTCTTT
>TRBJ2-3|-|TRBV27|TRBD2
CASSLRSLAGGLTDTQYF
TGTGCCAGCAGTTTACGGTCCCTAGCGGGGGGCCTCACAGATACGCAGTATTTT
>TRBJ1-1|-|TRBV29-1|-
CSVAEAFF
TGCAGCGTAGCCGAAGCTTTCTTT
>TRBJ1-6|-|TRBV5-4|-
CASTPGGSYNSPLHF
TGTGCCAGCACCCCCGGGGGGTCCTATAATTCACCCCTCCACTTT
>TRBJ2-3|-|TRBV19|-
CASRDRVVDTQYF
TGTGCCAGTAGAGACCGGGTGGTGGATACGCAGTATTTT
>TRBJ2-5|-|TRBV27|TRBD1
CASSSYRGQGETQYF
TGTGCCAGCAGTTCGTATCGAGGACAGGGAGAGACCCAGTACTTC
>TRBJ1-5|-|TRBV15|-
CATSRVTGPSNQPQHF
TGTGCCACCAGCAGAGTTACAGGCCCTAGCAATCAGCCCCAGCATTTT
>TRBJ2-4|-|TRBV4-1|TRBD2
CASSQPSGGPAKNIQYF
TGCGCCAGCAGCCAACCCAGCGGGGGGCCAGCCAAAAACATTCAGTACTTC
>TRBJ1-2|-|TRBV7-2|-
CASSLTRDVVGYGYTF
TGTGCCAGCAGCTTAACACGAGACGTAGTGGGGTATGGCTACACCTTC
>TRBJ1-4|-|TRBV12-3/TRBV12-4|-
CASSLGETGKLFF
TGTGCCAGCAGTTTGGGGGAGACTGGTAAACTGTTTTTT
>TRBJ1-3|-|TRBV7-8|-
CASSSRDSRPGNTIYF
TGTGCCAGCAGCTCCAGGGACTCCAGACCAGGAAACACCATATATTTT
>TRBJ1-1|once|TRBV19|TRBD1
CASSIVQGYTEAFF
TGTGCCAGTAGTATAGTACAGGGGTACACTGAAGCTTTCTTT
>TRBJ1-2|-|TRBV4-3|-
CASSQDQNRANTF
TGCGCCAGCAGCCAAGATCAGAACAGGGCGAACACCTTC
>TRBJ2-5|once|TRBV10-3|TRBD1
CAIMKDREGGETQYF
TGTGCCATCATGAAAGACAGGGAAGGAGGAGAGACCCAGTACTTC
>TRBJ1-2|-|TRBV7-3|TRBD1
CASSLTRCRGLGNYGYTF
TGTGCCAGCAGCTTAACGCGTTGCAGGGGGCTCGGTAACTATGGCTACACCTTC
>TRBJ2-3|-|TRBV4-2|TRBD1
CASSQRDREADTQYF
TGTGCCAGCAGCCAGAGGGACAGGGAGGCAGATACGCAGTATTTT
>TRBJ1-1|-|TRBV6-5|-
CASREQGLMNTEAFF
TGTGCCAGCAGGGAGCAGGGGCTCATGAACACTGAAGCTTTCTTT
>TRBJ1-2|-|TRBV28|-
CASSRAADYGYTF
TGTGCCAGCAGCCGCGCGGCGGACTATGGCTACACCTTC
>TRBJ1-5|-|TRBV5-1|-
CASSLDGYQPQHF
TGCGCCAGCAGCTTGGATGGATATCAGCCCCAGCATTTT
>TRBJ2-1|few|TRBV27|TRBD2
CASSAERGHIVNEQFF
TGTGCCAGCAGTGCCGAGCGGGGGCACATTGTCAATGAGCAGTTCTTC
>TRBJ2-5|few|TRBV12-5|TRBD2
CASGASGGQETQYF
TGTGCTAGTGGAGCTAGCGGGGGGCAAGAGACCCAGTACTTC
>TRBJ1-3|-|TRBV27|TRBD1
CASRSTGTGRGNTIYF
TGTGCCAGCAGATCAACCGGGACAGGGAGAGGAAACACCATATATTTT
>TRBJ2-3|-|TRBV19|-
CASSPQGMLADTQYF
TGTGCCAGTAGTCCTCAGGGTATGTTGGCAGATACGCAGTATTTT
>TRBJ2-5|-|TRBV5-4|-
CASSLGKKGIQETQYF
TGTGCCAGCAGCTTGGGAAAAAAAGGAATCCAAGAGACCCAGTACTTC
>TRBJ2-5|once|TRBV3-1/TRBV3-2|-
CASSLTRGTGDQYF
TGTGCCAGCAGCCTAACCCGAGGAACGGGGGACCAGTACTTC
>TRBJ2-2|-|TRBV19|-
CASSIDVSSNTGELFF
TGTGCCAGTAGTATAGACGTCAGTTCGAACACCGGGGAGCTGTTTTTT
>TRBJ1-2|-|TRBV7-9|-
CASSLERRESGYTF
TGTGCCAGCAGCTTAGAACGGAGAGAGTCTGGCTACACCTTC
>TRBJ1-5|-|TRBV27|TRBD1
CASSPRQGSLRPQHF
TGTGCCAGCAGCCCCAGACAGGGTTCATTGCGGCCCCAGCATTTT
>TRBJ1-1|-|TRBV19|-
CASQKTRNTEAFF
TGTGCCAGTCAAAAAACCCGGAACACTGAAGCTTTCTTT
>TRBJ1-3|-|TRBV7-2|-
CASSENRASSGNTIYF
TGTGCCAGCAGCGAAAACAGGGCAAGCTCTGGAAACACCATATATTTT
>TRBJ1-1|-|TRBV2|TRBD1
CASGGTGSRYAVTEAFF
TGTGCCAGCGGCGGGACAGGATCGCGGTACGCGGTCACTGAAGCTTTCTTT
>TRBJ2-1|-|TRBV6-5|TRBD1
CASRDDRGLYNEQFF
TGTGCCAGCCGAGACGACAGGGGGCTCTACAATGAGCAGTTCTTC
>TRBJ2-5|-|TRBV6-4|TRBD2
CASSALASRETQYF
TGTGCCAGCAGTGCACTAGCGTCGCGGGAGACCCAGTACTTC
>TRBJ1-4|-|TRBV7-9|TRBD1
CASSLTGVGTNEKLFF
TGTGCCAGCAGCTTAACAGGGGTCGGCACTAATGAAAAACTGTTTTTT
>TRBJ1-3|-|TRBV5-1|-
CASSLSTGGNTIYF
TGCGCCAGCAGCTTGTCGACAGGTGGAAACACCATATATTTT
>TRBJ1-3|-|TRBV19|-
CASGRASGNTIYF
TGTGCCAGTGGGCGCGCTAGTGGAAACACCATATATTTT
>TRBJ1-2|-|TRBV18|-
CASSLQGLVIGNYGYTF
TGTGCCAGCTCACTACAGGGACTAGTTATCGGGAACTATGGCTACACCTTC
>TRBJ2-1|-|TRBV21-1|-
CASSSGGLYNEQFF
TGTGCCAGCAGCAGCGGCGGACTGTACAATGAGCAGTTCTTC
>TRBJ1-4|-|TRBV6-6|-
CASSLVLGGAEKLFF
TGTGCCAGCAGCCTAGTACTAGGAGGGGCTGAAAAACTGTTTTTT
>TRBJ2-1|few|TRBV7-2|-
CASRVGGSYNEQFF
TGTGCCAGCAGGGTGGGGGGCTCCTACAATGAGCAGTTCTTC
>TRBJ2-1|-|TRBV6-5|TRBD2
CASSRSGGNNEQFF
TGTGCCAGCAGTCGAAGCGGGGGGAACAATGAGCAGTTCTTC
>TRBJ2-2|-|TRBV10-2|-
CASSELYRGAGELFF
TGCGCCAGCAGTGAGTTGTACCGGGGCGCCGGGGAGCTGTTTTTT
>TRBJ2-3|-|TRBV5-1|TRBD2
CASSLLAGAPTDTQYF
TGCGCCAGCAGCTTACTAGCGGGGGCCCCCACAGATACGCAGTATTTT
>TRBJ1-4|-|TRBV21-1|-
CASSRNKDSSNEKLFF
TGTGCCAGCAGCAGAAACAAAGACAGCTCTAATGAAAAACTGTTTTTT
>TRBJ1-6|-|TRBV19|-
CASSVQGANSPLHF
TGTGCCAGTAGTGTCCAGGGTGCTAATTCACCCCTCCACTTT
>TRBJ1-5|few|TRBV28|-
CASSLTHQPQHF
TGTGCCAGCAGTTTAACCCATCAGCCCCAGCATTTT
>TRBJ2-3|-|TRBV19|-
CASSMSPWSTDTQYF
TGTGCCAGTAGTATGTCGCCTTGGAGCACAGATACGCAGTATTTT
>TRBJ2-2|once|TRBV11-3|-
CASSSTQGTGELFF
TGTGCCAGCAGCTCAACCCAGGGAACCGGGGAGCTGTTTTTT
>TRBJ2-2|-|TRBV7-3|-
CASSLYPSSTGELFF
TGTGCCAGCAGCTTATACCCTAGTAGCACCGGGGAGCTGTTTTTT